This TCR beta chain derives from a study of tumor-infiltrating lymphocytes in primary liver carcinoma. Findings and caveats of the study: Researchers report that only about 8-25% of top clones turned up in all five tumor regions.

Details on this clonotype: Antigen specificity is unknown. Compared with germline, one end of the junction differs, possibly owing to a read error.

Germline V CDR1 and CDR2: SEHNR, FQNEAQ (reference sequence). The CDR3 loop spans 16 amino acids. Starting material for RNA and DNA co-extraction consisted of about 17-30 mg of unsorted bulk tissue. Through surgical resection, the patients' primary liver carcinoma was treated. The study sampled five separate regions from each tumor. Reverse transcription of approximately 520 ng total RNA with a constant-region primer produced TCR beta cDNA. The TCR beta library was amplified through three nested multiplex PCR rounds in a modified ARM-PCR procedure. The first two PCR rounds used TRBV1-TRBV30 forward primers with a C-beta reverse primer, 10 to 11 cycles each. From the multiplex PCR reads, TCRdb called clonotypes with MiXCR, one entry per CDR3 protein. The sample includes about 32,000 distinct CDR3 sequences, over 65% of them seen just once.

The TCR sequence derives from a man aged 40-50 years with primary liver carcinoma and hepatitis B virus infection. The V call is TRBV7-9, the J call TRBJ2-2; a weak D match, TRBD2 (6 bases). Input material: liver tumor tissue from sampling region 5. Subset of the sample: tumor region T5, tumor centre. CDR3 nucleotides: TGTCCCAGCAGCTTAACCGGGAGCGGCGACACCGGGGAGCTGTTTTTT. Translation: CPSSLTGSGDTGELFF.